One and the same sample provided the 10 T cell receptor beta chains below, sequenced in a study of blood T cell repertoires in COVID-19 (TCRdb year 2020). Library preparation employed the immunoSEQ multiplex PCR assay. The source is immuneACCESS, and TCRdb retained only in-frame sequences with V and J called. Part of the clones is not carried over; for the studies checked, unresolved V genes explain less than half of this, and the remainder is unexplained. Within this sample are some 130,000 clones, with 84% of them counted one time only. The ten largest clones capture more than 1.4% of the sample. Specimen: peripheral blood. Receptors were obtained from a man between 60 and 70 years old with acute or convalescent COVID-19.

This clone was seen only once. The rearrangement links TRBV10-3 to TRBJ1-1, with D maybe TRBD1 (5 bases). Trimming shortened V by 8 bases and J by 1 base, and 17 bases separated the two germline ends. Germline values: CDR1 ENHRY, CDR2 SYGVKD. The CDR3 sequence is 15 residues long. The CDR3 reads CAIRFGGRENTEAFF. The CDR3 DNA reads as TGTGCCATCCGGTTTGGGGGGAGGGAGAACACTGAAGCTTTCTTT.

The J gene is TRBJ1-3, the V gene TRBV30; D not certain. The germline V and J ends were trimmed by 2 bases and 8 bases, with 13 bases remaining between them. The CDR3 runs to 13 residues. Germline values: CDR1 GTSNPN, CDR2 SVGIG (reference sequence). The CDR3 nucleotides read TGTGCCTGGAGTAGTGGGCAGGCTGACACCATATATTTT. Its protein product is CAWSSGQADTIYF.

The chain is built from TRBV19 and TRBJ1-2; a weak D match, TRBD1 (6 bases). V was shortened by 5 bases and J by 3 bases, with 22 bases between the two germline ends. Germline CDR1 and CDR2: LNHDA and SQIVND (reference sequence). The CDR3 totals 17 residues. The CDR3 region has the DNA TGTGCCAGTAGTCCCAGGGGCATGAGGAAAGGAGACTATGGCTACACCTTC. Translating it yields CASSPRGMRKGDYGYTF.

In its sample, this clone was seen a few times. V is TRBV6-4 and J is TRBJ2-2, with 13 bases that match TRBD2. Germline lookup yields CDR1 MRHNA and CDR2 SNTAGT. The CDR3 extends over 18 amino acids. The V gene end was trimmed by 0 bases and the J gene end by 8 bases; junction bases not matched to a gene: 9. The DNA for the CDR3 is TGTGCCAGCAGTGACTCGACTAGCGGGAGGCCGACGATAGGGGAGCTGTTTTTT. Translation: CASSDSTSGRPTIGELFF.

This sequence joins TRBV7-3 and TRBJ2-7, with D possibly matching TRBD1 (7 bases). V was cut by 2 bases and J by 5 bases, with 16 bases left in between. The CDR3 loop spans 15 amino acids. The V gene's germline CDR1 is SGHTA and CDR2 FQGTGA. The chain's CDR3 is CASSLGQGDFNEQYF. The CDR3, as DNA: TGTGCCAGCAGCTTAGGCCAGGGGGACTTCAACGAGCAGTACTTC.

V gene TRBV5-1 combines with J gene TRBJ2-1; no clear D. Trimming took 4 bases from V and 8 from J, leaving 13 bases between them. This CDR3 region has 13 residues. The germline CDR1 and CDR2 sequences are SGHRS and YFSETQ. CDR3 loop: CASSPQIGDEQFF. For the CDR3, the DNA is TGCGCCAGCAGCCCCCAGATTGGAGATGAGCAGTTCTTC.

The V call is TRBV30, the J call TRBJ1-3, with D maybe TRBD1 (5 bases). This CDR3 has 12 residues. V shed 1 base and J shed 4 bases, with 5 bases lying between them. Germline values: CDR1 GTSNPN, CDR2 SVGIG (reference sequence). CDR3 sequence reads: CAWSGQGNTIYF. The CDR3 bases are TGTGCCTGGAGTGGACAGGGAAACACCATATATTTT.

This clone was detected only once. The V gene is TRBV5-1, the J gene TRBJ2-2; D not resolved. The CDR3 contains 13 residues. Between the trimmed V and J ends, which lost 7 bases and 0 bases, there was a span of 7 bases. Per the germline V gene, CDR1 is SGHRS and CDR2 is YFSETQ. DNA of the CDR3: TGCGCCAGCTTTGCGACGAACACCGGGGAGCTGTTTTTT. Translating gives CASFATNTGELFF.

This clone has just one count. CDR3 sequence reads: CASTQGYSNQPQHF. CDR3 DNA: TGTGCCAGTACACAGGGTTATAGCAATCAGCCCCAGCATTTT. V is TRBV2 and J is TRBJ1-5, with a weak D call TRBD1 (6 bases). Germline V lookup: CDR1 SNHLY, CDR2 FYNNEI. The CDR3 sequence is 14 residues long. Deletions cut 9 bases from V and 0 bases from J, with 12 bases between.

This clone turned up a few times. This rearrangement joins TRBV9 to TRBJ2-7; TRBD1 agrees at 9 bases. The CDR3 spans 14 residues. Germline lookup yields CDR1 SGDLS and CDR2 YYNGEE. With 4 bases clipped from V and 3 bases from J, the junction kept 5 bases outside the gene matches. This CDR3 is CASSLWDRDYEQYF. The CDR3 DNA reads as TGTGCCAGCAGCCTATGGGACAGGGACTACGAGCAGTACTTC.